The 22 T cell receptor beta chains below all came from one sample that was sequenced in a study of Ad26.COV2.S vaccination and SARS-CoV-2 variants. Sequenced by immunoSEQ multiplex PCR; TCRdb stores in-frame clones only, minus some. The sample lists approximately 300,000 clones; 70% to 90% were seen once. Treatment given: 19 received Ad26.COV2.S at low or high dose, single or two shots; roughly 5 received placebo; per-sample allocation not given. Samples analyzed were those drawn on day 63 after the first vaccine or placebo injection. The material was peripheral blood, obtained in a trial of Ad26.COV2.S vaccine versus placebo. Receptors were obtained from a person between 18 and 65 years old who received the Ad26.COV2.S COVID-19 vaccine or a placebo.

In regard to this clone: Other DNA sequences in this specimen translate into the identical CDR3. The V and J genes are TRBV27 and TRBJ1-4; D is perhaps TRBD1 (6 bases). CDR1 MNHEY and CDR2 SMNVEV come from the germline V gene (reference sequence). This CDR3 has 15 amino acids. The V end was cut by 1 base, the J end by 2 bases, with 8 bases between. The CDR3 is CASSLLGGTNEKLFF. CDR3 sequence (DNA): TGTGCCAGCAGTTTATTAGGGGGGACTAATGAAAAACTGTTTTTT.

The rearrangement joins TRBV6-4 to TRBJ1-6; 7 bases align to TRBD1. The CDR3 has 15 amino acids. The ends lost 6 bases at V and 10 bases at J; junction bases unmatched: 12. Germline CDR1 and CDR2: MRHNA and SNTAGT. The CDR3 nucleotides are TGTGCCAGCAGGCCCTATGAGGGGGCAGGGTCACCCCTCCACTTT. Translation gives CASRPYEGAGSPLHF.

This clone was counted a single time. CDR3: CASSLRVGQTNYGYTF. Here the CDR3 DNA reads TGTGCCAGCAGCTTACGTGTGGGACAGACTAACTATGGCTACACCTTC. The chain recombines TRBV7-9 with TRBJ1-2; 7 bases line up with TRBD1. CDR1 and CDR2 from the germline V gene are SEHNR and FQNEAQ (reference sequence). This CDR3 has 16 amino acids. V lost 2 bases to trimming and J lost 0 bases; unmatched junction nucleotides: 6.

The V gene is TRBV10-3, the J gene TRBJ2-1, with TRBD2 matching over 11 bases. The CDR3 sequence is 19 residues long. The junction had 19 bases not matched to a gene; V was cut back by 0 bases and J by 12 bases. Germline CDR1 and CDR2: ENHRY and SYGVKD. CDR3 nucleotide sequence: TGTGCCATCAGTGAGTCTAAGACTAGCGGGGAGGCAAATGAACATGTGCAGTTCTTC. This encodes CAISESKTSGEANEHVQFF.

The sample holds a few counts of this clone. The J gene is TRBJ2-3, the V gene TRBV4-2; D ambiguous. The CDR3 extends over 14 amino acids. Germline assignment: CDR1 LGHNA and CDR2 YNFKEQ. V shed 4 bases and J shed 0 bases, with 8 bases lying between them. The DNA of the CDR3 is TGTGCCAGCAGCCTAGACTCTAGCACAGATACGCAGTATTTT. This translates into CASSLDSSTDTQYF.

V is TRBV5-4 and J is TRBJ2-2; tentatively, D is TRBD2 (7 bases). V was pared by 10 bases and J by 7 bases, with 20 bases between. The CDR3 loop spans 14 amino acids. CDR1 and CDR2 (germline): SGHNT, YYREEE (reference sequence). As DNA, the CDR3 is TGTGCCCTCTCAGAGGGGGGGGCGGACGGGGAGCTGTTTTTT. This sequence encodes CALSEGGADGELFF.

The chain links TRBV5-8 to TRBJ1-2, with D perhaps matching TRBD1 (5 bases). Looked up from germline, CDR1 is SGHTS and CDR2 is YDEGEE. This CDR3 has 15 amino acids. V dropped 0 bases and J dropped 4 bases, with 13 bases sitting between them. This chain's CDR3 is CASSLDGDGSYGYTF. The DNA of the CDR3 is TGTGCCAGCAGCTTGGATGGGGACGGAAGCTATGGCTACACCTTC. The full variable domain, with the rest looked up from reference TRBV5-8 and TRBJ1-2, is EAGVTQSPTHLIKTRGQQATLRCSPISGHTSVYWYQQALGLGLQFLLWYDEGEERNRGNFPPRFSGRQFPNYSSELNVNALELEDSALYLCASSLDGDGSYGYTFGSGTRLTVV.

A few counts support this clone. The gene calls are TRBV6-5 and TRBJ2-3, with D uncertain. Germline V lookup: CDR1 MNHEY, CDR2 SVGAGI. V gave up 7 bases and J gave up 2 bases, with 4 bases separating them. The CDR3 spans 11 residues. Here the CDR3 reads CASTYTDTQYF. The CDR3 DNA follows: TGTGCCAGCACGTACACAGATACGCAGTATTTT.

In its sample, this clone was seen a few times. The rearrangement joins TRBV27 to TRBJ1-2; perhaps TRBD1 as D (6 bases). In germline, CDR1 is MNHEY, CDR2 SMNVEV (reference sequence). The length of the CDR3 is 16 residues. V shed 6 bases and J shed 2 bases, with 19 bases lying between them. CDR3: CASRSVRTAPNYGYTF. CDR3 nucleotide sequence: TGTGCCAGCAGATCTGTCCGGACAGCGCCGAACTATGGCTACACCTTC.

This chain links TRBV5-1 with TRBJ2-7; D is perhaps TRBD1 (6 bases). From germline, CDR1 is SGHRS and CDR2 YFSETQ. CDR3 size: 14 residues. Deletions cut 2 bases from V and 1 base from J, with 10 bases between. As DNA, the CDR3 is TGCGCCAGCAGCTTAGCAGGGGATTCCTACGAGCAGTACTTC. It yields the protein CASSLAGDSYEQYF.

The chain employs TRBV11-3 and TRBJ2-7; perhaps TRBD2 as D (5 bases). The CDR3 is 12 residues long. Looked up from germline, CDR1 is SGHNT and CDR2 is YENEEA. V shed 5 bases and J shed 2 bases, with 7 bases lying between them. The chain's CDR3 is CASSPGAYEQYF. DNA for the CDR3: TGTGCCAGCAGCCCCGGGGCCTACGAGCAGTACTTC.

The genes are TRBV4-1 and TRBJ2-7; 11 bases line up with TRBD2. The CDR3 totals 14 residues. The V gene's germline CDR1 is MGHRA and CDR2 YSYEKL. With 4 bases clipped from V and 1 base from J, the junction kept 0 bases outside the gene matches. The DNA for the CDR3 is TGCGCCAGCAGCCGGACTAGCGGGTCCTACGAGCAGTACTTC. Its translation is CASSRTSGSYEQYF.

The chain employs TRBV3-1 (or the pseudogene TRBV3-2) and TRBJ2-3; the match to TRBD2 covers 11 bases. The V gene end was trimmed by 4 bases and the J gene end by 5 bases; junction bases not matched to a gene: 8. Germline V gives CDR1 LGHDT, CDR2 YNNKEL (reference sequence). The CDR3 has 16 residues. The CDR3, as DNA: TGTGCCAGCAGCCTACAAACTAGCGGGGGACAAGATACGCAGTATTTT. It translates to CASSLQTSGGQDTQYF.

CDR3 residues: CASSLTGESYGYTF. The DNA of the CDR3 is TGTGCCAGCTCGCTTACAGGGGAGTCGTATGGCTACACCTTC. The chain employs TRBV18 and TRBJ1-2; 7 nucleotides align to TRBD1. Germline V gene data show CDR1 as KGHSH and CDR2 as LQKENI. The CDR3 runs to 14 residues. V dropped 6 bases and J dropped 5; count of bases not matched to a gene: 9.

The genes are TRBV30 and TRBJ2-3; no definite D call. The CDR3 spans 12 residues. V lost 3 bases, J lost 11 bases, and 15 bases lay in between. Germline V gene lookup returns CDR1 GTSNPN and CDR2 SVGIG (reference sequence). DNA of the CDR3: TGTGCCTGGAGCCAGTACGAGCGTAAGCAGTATTTT. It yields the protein CAWSQYERKQYF. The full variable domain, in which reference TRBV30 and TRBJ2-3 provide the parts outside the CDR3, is SQTIHQWPATLVQPVGSPLSLECTVEGTSNPNLYWYRQAAGRGLQLLFYSVGIGQISSEVPQNLSASRPQDRQFILSSKKLLLSDSGFYLCAWSQYERKQYFGPGTRLTVL.

The CDR3 nucleotides are TGTGCCAGCAGTCACTATGGGGCCGGGGAGCTGTTTTTT. Encoded protein: CASSHYGAGELFF. This chain joins TRBV28 and TRBJ2-2; D gene unclear. This CDR3 comprises 13 residues. The V gene's germline CDR1 is MDHEN and CDR2 SYDVKM. Trimming shortened V by 5 bases and J by 6 bases, and 10 bases separated the two germline ends.

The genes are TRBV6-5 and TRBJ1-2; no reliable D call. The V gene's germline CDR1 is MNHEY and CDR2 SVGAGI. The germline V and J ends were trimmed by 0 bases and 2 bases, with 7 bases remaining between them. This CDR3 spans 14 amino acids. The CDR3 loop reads CASSYSKMNYGYTF. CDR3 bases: TGTGCCAGCAGTTACTCGAAGATGAACTATGGCTACACCTTC.

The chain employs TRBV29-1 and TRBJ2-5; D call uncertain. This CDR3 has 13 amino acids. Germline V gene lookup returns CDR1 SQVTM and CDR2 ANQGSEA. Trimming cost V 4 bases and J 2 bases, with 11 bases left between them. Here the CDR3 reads CSVARGIQETQYF. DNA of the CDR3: TGCAGCGTTGCCCGCGGAATACAAGAGACCCAGTACTTC.

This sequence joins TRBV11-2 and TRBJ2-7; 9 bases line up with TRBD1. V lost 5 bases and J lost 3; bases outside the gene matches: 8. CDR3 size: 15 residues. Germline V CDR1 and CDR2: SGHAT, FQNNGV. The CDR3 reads CASSASRQGDYEQYF. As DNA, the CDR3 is TGTGCCAGCAGCGCGAGTCGACAGGGGGACTACGAGCAGTACTTC.

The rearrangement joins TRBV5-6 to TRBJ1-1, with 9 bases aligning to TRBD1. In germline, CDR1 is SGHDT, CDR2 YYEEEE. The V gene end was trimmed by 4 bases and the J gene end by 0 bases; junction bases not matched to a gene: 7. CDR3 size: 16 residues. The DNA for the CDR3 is TGTGCCAGCAGCCCGGGGACAGGGTATATGAACACTGAAGCTTTCTTT. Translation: CASSPGTGYMNTEAFF.

This CDR3 is CASSTGQGHTDTQYF. CDR3 DNA: TGTGCCAGTAGTACCGGACAGGGGCACACAGATACGCAGTATTTT. The rearrangement uses TRBV19 and TRBJ2-3, with 9 bases matching TRBD1. This CDR3 contains 15 residues. CDR1 and CDR2 from the germline V gene are LNHDA and SQIVND (reference sequence). V gave up 4 bases and J gave up 2 bases; unmatched junction bases: 4.

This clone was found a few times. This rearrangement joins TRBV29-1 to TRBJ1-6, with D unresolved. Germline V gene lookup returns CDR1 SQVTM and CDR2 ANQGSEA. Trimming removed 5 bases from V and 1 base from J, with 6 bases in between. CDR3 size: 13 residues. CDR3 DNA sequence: TGCAGCGTTCGGGGTTCCTATAATTCACCCCTCCACTTT. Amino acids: CSVRGSYNSPLHF.